The 15 T cell receptor beta chains reported below all come from one sample, sequenced in a study of cytomegalovirus exposure and HLA in healthy donors. The PCR used 60 Vbeta and 13 Jbeta primers. The protocol was immunoSEQ multiplex PCR, while the TCRdb copy is restricted to in-frame clones and leaves out a portion. The sample has about 150,000 clones; approximately 74% are singletons. Sequences were obtained from PBMCs. The receptors shown here come from a man younger than 35 in good health and CMV-seronegative.

The chain combines TRBV18 with TRBJ1-4; no definite D call. The germline V and J ends were trimmed by 0 bases and 5 bases, with 7 bases remaining between them. Germline V CDR1 and CDR2: KGHSH, LQKENI. This CDR3 has 14 residues. The CDR3 loop reads CASSPPSENEKLFF. CDR3 bases: TGTGCCAGCTCACCACCCTCCGAGAATGAAAAACTGTTTTTT.

This clone was picked up a small number of times. At one end, the junction sequence differs from germline, possibly due to a read error. V gene TRBV15 combines with J gene TRBJ2-6, with D perhaps TRBD1 (5 bases). CDR3 length equals 15 residues. CDR1 and CDR2 from the germline V gene are LNHNV and YYDKDF (reference sequence). The CDR3 DNA sequence: TGTGCCACCAGCTCGGACAACTCTGGGGCCAACGGCCTGACTTTC. Residues: CATSSDNSGANGLTF.

The chain joins TRBV11-2 to TRBJ1-5, with D possibly matching TRBD1 (5 bases). The length of the CDR3 is 13 residues. V lost 3 bases and J lost 4, with 7 bases in between. Germline V gene data show CDR1 as SGHAT and CDR2 as FQNNGV. CDR3 sequence: CASSFSGNQPQHF. The CDR3 DNA sequence: TGTGCCAGCAGCTTTTCAGGGAATCAGCCCCAGCATTTT. The complete variable domain, with remaining parts taken from reference TRBV11-2 and TRBJ1-5, reads EAGVAQSPRYKIIEKRQSVAFWCNPISGHATLYWYQQILGQGPKLLIQFQNNGVVDDSQLPKDRFSAERLKGVDSTLKIQPAKLEDSAVYLCASSFSGNQPQHFGDGTRLSIL.

V and J are TRBV6-5 and TRBJ1-1; 7 nucleotides agree with TRBD1. The CDR3 is made up of 15 amino acids. Germline assignment: CDR1 MNHEY and CDR2 SVGAGI. The ends lost 1 base at V and 6 bases at J; junction bases unmatched: 8. The DNA for the CDR3 is TGTGCCAGCAGTTACTTTTTGAGGGGGCCCTCTGAAGCTTTCTTT. Translation gives CASSYFLRGPSEAFF.

Worth noting for this clone: The same CDR3 is also encoded by other DNA sequences in this sample. The chain couples TRBV5-1 to TRBJ1-5; 7 bases align to TRBD1. Looked up from germline, CDR1 is SGHRS and CDR2 is YFSETQ. Trimming cost V 2 bases and J 4 bases; bases outside gene matches: 6. The CDR3 consists of 15 residues. The CDR3 DNA sequence: TGCGCCAGCAGCTTAGCAGGGGGTAGTAATCAGCCCCAGCATTTT. Protein: CASSLAGGSNQPQHF.

CDR3 protein: CASSPELVGGYEQYF. CDR3 nucleotides: TGTGCCAGCAGCCCGGAGTTGGTCGGGGGCTACGAGCAGTACTTC. The chain joins TRBV11-1 to TRBJ2-7; weak D call: TRBD2 (6 bases). This CDR3 contains 15 residues. CDR1 is SGHAT, CDR2 FQDESV, per germline (reference sequence). Trimming took off 5 bases at V and 3 bases at J, with 17 bases between the two ends.

This rearrangement joins TRBV6-4 to TRBJ2-5, with 9 positions matching TRBD1. Per germline, CDR1 MRHNA and CDR2 SNTAGT. CDR3 length: 15 residues. The V gene end was trimmed by 6 bases and the J gene end by 5 bases; junction bases not matched to a gene: 10. CDR3 nucleotide sequence: TGTGCCAGCAGCCCCGTGGGGACAGGGAAGGAGACCCAGTACTTC. It is translated as CASSPVGTGKETQYF.

The chain is built from TRBV5-1 and TRBJ1-1, with D maybe TRBD1 (5 bases). Germline values: CDR1 SGHRS, CDR2 YFSETQ. V dropped 4 bases and J dropped 1 base, with 8 bases sitting between them. The CDR3 contains 13 residues. The CDR3 DNA reads TGCGCCAGCAGCGTCCAGGGGAACACTGAAGCTTTCTTT. Protein product: CASSVQGNTEAFF.

The chain uses TRBV5-1 and TRBJ1-1; D ambiguous. Trimming shortened V by 4 bases and J by 3 bases, and 13 bases separated the two germline ends. CDR1 and CDR2 from the germline V gene are SGHRS and YFSETQ. The CDR3 is 14 residues long. The CDR3 DNA follows: TGCGCCAGCAGCCCTTACCGATTAGACACTGAAGCTTTCTTT. Translation gives CASSPYRLDTEAFF.

The gene calls are TRBV2 and TRBJ1-5; D unclear. Trimming pared 8 bases from V and 4 bases from J, leaving 12 bases between. The CDR3 covers 13 residues. Per germline, CDR1 SNHLY and CDR2 FYNNEI. CDR3 nucleotides: TGTGCCAGCCGGCGGGAGAATAATCAGCCCCAGCATTTT. Translated: CASRRENNQPQHF. The variable domain in full, with the rest retrieved from reference TRBV2 and TRBJ1-5, is EPEVTQTPSHQVTQMGQEVILRCVPISNHLYFYWYRQILGQKVEFLVSFYNNEISEKSEIFDDQFSVERPDGSNFTLKIRSTKLEDSAMYFCASRRENNQPQHFGDGTRLSIL.

This chain connects TRBV6-5 to TRBJ1-2; D uncertain. The V and J ends lost 0 bases and 4 bases respectively, with 12 bases between them. The CDR3 runs 15 residues. Germline V gives CDR1 MNHEY, CDR2 SVGAGI. The CDR3 DNA reads TGTGCCAGCAGTTACTCGGGGAGCGGGATCTATGGCTACACCTTC. As protein: CASSYSGSGIYGYTF.

V and J are TRBV27 and TRBJ2-7, with TRBD1 identical over 9 bases. The length of the CDR3 is 16 residues. V gave up 4 bases and J gave up 2 bases; unmatched junction bases: 9. In germline, CDR1 is MNHEY, CDR2 SMNVEV (reference sequence). CDR3 DNA sequence: TGTGCCAGCAGTTCCGTTGCGGGACAGGGAGCCTACGAGCAGTACTTC. It encodes CASSSVAGQGAYEQYF.

The V gene is TRBV6-6, the J gene TRBJ1-2, with a possible D match to TRBD1 (5 bases). The CDR3 consists of 15 residues. The germline gives CDR1 MNHNY, CDR2 SVGAGI (reference sequence). The ends were cut back, 2 bases at V and 4 bases at J, with 14 bases in the middle. This chain's CDR3 is CASSYGIGAVYGYTF. The CDR3 bases are TGTGCCAGCAGTTACGGGATAGGGGCCGTCTATGGCTACACCTTC.

This clone was seen a single time. The V gene is TRBV30, the J gene TRBJ1-2, with 8 bases lining up with TRBD1. Germline CDR1 reads GTSNPN; CDR2 reads SVGIG (reference sequence). CDR3 length: 13 amino acids. V lost 5 bases and J lost 8; bases outside the gene matches: 10. The CDR3 protein is CAWGGQGRKGYTF. The CDR3 bases are TGTGCCTGGGGAGGACAGGGAAGAAAAGGCTACACCTTC.

The J gene is TRBJ2-7, the V gene TRBV28; no definite D call. This CDR3 comprises 12 residues. The ends were cut back, 3 bases at V and 6 bases at J, with 9 bases in the middle. The V gene's germline CDR1 is MDHEN and CDR2 SYDVKM. The CDR3 sequence is CASSFRRGEQYV. CDR3 in DNA: TGTGCCAGCAGTTTTCGACGCGGCGAGCAGTACGTC.